This entry lists 16 T cell receptor beta chains sequenced from one sample in a study of control samples from healthy donors and cancer patients. The protocol was immunoSEQ multiplex PCR, while the TCRdb copy is restricted to in-frame clones and leaves out a portion. The table has about 98,000 clones, 82% seen once. The sequencing sample was made of blood. Source of these receptors: a man aged 60 to 69 in good health.

The CDR3 nucleotides are TGTGCCAGCAGGTTAGGAACTCCTTACAATGAGCAGTTCTTC. It encodes CASRLGTPYNEQFF. This chain uses TRBV7-3 with TRBJ2-1; D uncertain. CDR1 SGHTA and CDR2 FQGTGA come from the germline V gene. The CDR3 is 14 residues long. Trimming removed 6 bases from V and 4 bases from J, with 13 bases in between. The full variable domain, rest sourced from reference TRBV7-3 and TRBJ2-1, is GAGVSQTPSNKVTEKGKYVELRCDPISGHTALYWYRQSLGQGPEFLIYFQGTGAADDSGLPNDRFFAVRPEGSVSTLKIQRTERGDSAVYLCASRLGTPYNEQFFGPGTRLTVL.

This sequence joins TRBV30 and TRBJ2-2; either TRBD1 or TRBD2 may supply D (6 bases each). The CDR3 loop spans 17 amino acids. The germline V gene has CDR1 GTSNPN and CDR2 SVGIG (reference sequence). With 4 bases removed from V and 6 bases from J, the gap between germline ends came to 24 bases. CDR3 in DNA: TGTGCCTGGATGGGATTATGGGGGGCTAATCTTTCCGGGGAGCTGTTTTTT. Its protein product is CAWMGLWGANLSGELFF. Full variable domain (rest looked up from reference TRBV30 and TRBJ2-2): SQTIHQWPATLVQPVGSPLSLECTVEGTSNPNLYWYRQAAGRGLQLLFYSVGIGQISSEVPQNLSASRPQDRQFILSSKKLLLSDSGFYLCAWMGLWGANLSGELFFGEGSRLTVL.

CDR3 nucleotide sequence: TGTGCCTGGAAAGGGGGGGCGCGGGGTTACGAGCAGTACTTC. Translating gives CAWKGGARGYEQYF. The chain has TRBV30 and TRBJ2-7; TRBD2 is a possible D gene (7 bases). The V gene's germline CDR1 is GTSNPN and CDR2 SVGIG (reference sequence). The CDR3 is 14 amino acids. V was shortened by 4 bases and J by 4 bases, with 17 bases between the two germline ends.

The chain recombines TRBV2 with TRBJ2-3, with D perhaps TRBD1 or TRBD2 (5 bases each). The germline V gene encodes CDR1 SNHLY and CDR2 FYNNEI. The CDR3 consists of 14 residues. V was cut by 8 bases and J by 1 base, with 13 bases left in between. DNA of the CDR3: TGTGCCAGCTCGAGGGACGGGGGCACAGATACGCAGTATTTT. Translation: CASSRDGGTDTQYF.

The chain employs TRBV30 and TRBJ1-1; a weak D match, TRBD1 (5 bases). Trimming pared 4 bases from V and 5 bases from J, leaving 17 bases between. The CDR3 totals 14 residues. Germline loops: CDR1 GTSNPN, CDR2 SVGIG (reference sequence). The CDR3 sequence: CAWNRWGRSTEAFF. The CDR3 DNA reads as TGTGCCTGGAATAGGTGGGGGAGGAGTACTGAAGCTTTCTTT.

This sequence joins TRBV12-3 or TRBV12-4 and TRBJ1-5; D ambiguous. Trimming removed 5 bases from V and 4 bases from J, with 9 bases in between. The CDR3 runs to 13 residues. CDR3 loop: CASSPTWNQPQHF. In DNA form, the CDR3 reads TGTGCCAGCAGTCCAACGTGGAATCAGCCCCAGCATTTT.

V is TRBV28 and J is TRBJ2-3; the match to TRBD1 covers 9 bases. The CDR3 spans 18 residues. The germline CDR1 and CDR2 sequences are MDHEN and SYDVKM. The ends lost 2 bases at V and 5 bases at J; junction bases unmatched: 14. CDR3 in DNA: TGTGCCAGCAGTTTACCCACCGTCCGGACAGGGGCAAAAGATACGCAGTATTTT. Its translation is CASSLPTVRTGAKDTQYF.

The CDR3 DNA follows: TGTGCCACCGCAGGACAGGGAAGGGGAGGCTACACCTTC. Translation gives CATAGQGRGGYTF. The chain carries TRBV2 and TRBJ1-2, with 8 bases fitting TRBD1. J was trimmed by 8 bases and V by 10 bases; bases with no gene match: 12. This CDR3 is 13 amino acids long. Germline V lookup: CDR1 SNHLY, CDR2 FYNNEI.

The chain recombines TRBV5-1 with TRBJ2-5; 10 nucleotides agree with TRBD2. Germline V gene sequence: CDR1 SGHRS, CDR2 YFSETQ. After removal of 2 bases from V and 0 bases from J, the junction contained 4 bases not matched to a gene. This CDR3 is built from 16 residues. The DNA for the CDR3 is TGCGCCAGCAGCTTATTAGCGGGAGGAAACCAAGAGACCCAGTACTTC. Translating it yields CASSLLAGGNQETQYF.

The gene calls are TRBV19 and TRBJ1-2; D unresolved. The ends were cut back, 0 bases at V and 3 bases at J, with 11 bases in the middle. Per germline, CDR1 LNHDA and CDR2 SQIVND (reference sequence). The CDR3 is 15 amino acids. CDR3 sequence reads: CASSIDRSGYYGYTF. DNA for the CDR3: TGTGCCAGTAGTATAGATCGTTCGGGGTACTATGGCTACACCTTC.

This CDR3 reads CASSPRDRPGGVALPHYEQYF. The CDR3 DNA follows: TGTGCCAGCAGTCCACGTGACAGACCAGGGGGAGTCGCTCTCCCACACTACGAGCAGTACTTC. This chain joins TRBV6-6 and TRBJ2-7; 7 bases fit TRBD1. Germline CDR1 is MNHNY and CDR2 is SVGAGI (reference sequence). V trimming: 5 bases; J trimming: 3 bases; junction bases outside the gene matches: 28. The CDR3 is 21 residues long.

The chain recombines TRBV19 with TRBJ1-5; TRBD1 matches at 7 bases. The CDR3 is made up of 14 amino acids. V gave up 6 bases and J gave up 3 bases; unmatched junction bases: 5. Looked up from germline, CDR1 is LNHDA and CDR2 is SQIVND (reference sequence). CDR3 loop: CASSTTGFNQPQHF. Here the CDR3 DNA reads TGTGCCAGTAGCACGACAGGGTTCAATCAGCCCCAGCATTTT.

This clone is classed as medium-sized. Other DNA sequences of this sample code for an identical CDR3. The chain combines TRBV6-4 with TRBJ2-2; D not certain. This CDR3 has 13 residues. The germline V gene has CDR1 MRHNA and CDR2 SNTAGT. Trimming shortened V by 2 bases and J by 3 bases, and 4 bases separated the two germline ends. Written as DNA, the CDR3 is TGTGCCAGCAGTGACAGGGACACCGGGGAGCTGTTTTTT. Encoded protein: CASSDRDTGELFF.

The V and J genes are TRBV10-3 and TRBJ1-2; D is undetermined. CDR3 size: 12 residues. Trimming pared 6 bases from V and 5 bases from J, leaving 10 bases between. The germline V gene encodes CDR1 ENHRY and CDR2 SYGVKD. CDR3 amino acids: CAISSSGYGYTF. The CDR3 coding sequence is TGTGCCATCAGCTCCAGTGGTTATGGCTACACCTTC.

CDR3 nucleotide sequence: TGTGCCAGCAGCTTTTTTCCCGGAAAGTACAGGGGCGGCAGGGGGAACACTGAAGCTTTCTTT. It translates to CASSFFPGKYRGGRGNTEAFF. V usage is TRBV12-1 and J usage is TRBJ1-1; whether TRBD1, the table's D call, matches the DNA was not checked. TRBV12-1 counts as a pseudogene. The CDR3 is 21 residues long.

This chain links TRBV29-1 with TRBJ1-3, with D tentatively TRBD1 (5 bases). The CDR3 is 12 residues long. The V end was cut by 7 bases, the J end by 2 bases, with 9 bases between. The V gene's germline CDR1 is SQVTM and CDR2 ANQGSEA. DNA of the CDR3: TGCAGCGGGACAACCGCTGGAAACACCATATATTTT. It translates to CSGTTAGNTIYF.